Shown below are 31 T cell receptor beta chains from a single sample sequenced in a study of identical twins. TCRdb used MiXCR to reprocess the 5' RACE reads, holding one entry per CDR3 protein. Altogether some 760,000 distinct CDR3 sequences are present, about 20% being singletons, with the ten largest covering roughly 14%. These same data were also listed under a study on T cells expressing NK-cell markers.

Sequencing used PBMCs. Receptor source: a young woman in good health.

The rearrangement links TRBV12-3 or TRBV12-4 to TRBJ2-7; 8 bases line up with TRBD2. J was trimmed by 3 bases and V by 7 bases; bases with no gene match: 17. CDR3 length: 17 residues. The CDR3 nucleotides are TGTGCCAGCACCGACTCCCGGGGGGGACTCCACGTCTACGAGCAGTACTTC. This encodes CASTDSRGGLHVYEQYF.

This clonotype was seen a few times. This sequence joins TRBV5-1 and TRBJ1-6; D not certain. CDR3 length: 15 amino acids. From germline, CDR1 is SGHRS and CDR2 YFSETQ. The ends were cut back, 0 bases at V and 13 bases at J, with 17 bases in the middle. CDR3 coding DNA: TGCGCCAGCAGCTTGGCCGCCTTAGTAAGTGGGCCCCTCCACTTT. This gives the protein CASSLAALVSGPLHF.

The rearrangement uses TRBV12-3 or TRBV12-4 and TRBJ1-2; D remains ambiguous. This CDR3 has 15 amino acids. V dropped 8 bases and J dropped 1 base, with 17 bases sitting between them. The CDR3, as DNA: TGTGCCAGCCTATTTACAGCGACCCTTAACTATGGCTACACCTTC. The encoded protein is CASLFTATLNYGYTF.

This rearrangement joins TRBV20-1 to TRBJ2-3; 9 nucleotides agree with TRBD2. The CDR3 extends over 15 amino acids. Unmatched junction bases numbered 10, after V lost 3 bases and J lost 6 bases. CDR1 and CDR2 (germline): DFQATT, SNEGSKA (reference sequence). The CDR3 here is CSARMSGRSWDTQYF. In DNA, the CDR3 is TGCAGTGCTAGGATGAGCGGGAGGTCGTGGGATACGCAGTATTTT.

This rearrangement joins TRBV6-5 to TRBJ2-5; D gene ambiguous. The V gene lost 3 bases and the J gene lost 0 bases, with 8 bases spanning the gap. The CDR3 loop spans 14 amino acids. Germline CDR1 and CDR2: MNHEY and SVGAGI. The CDR3 reads CASSYEVDQETQYF. CDR3 nucleotide sequence: TGTGCCAGCAGTTATGAGGTAGACCAAGAGACCCAGTACTTC.

This clonotype was picked up a small number of times. The genes are TRBV9 and TRBJ1-1; D not certain. Germline V CDR1 and CDR2: SGDLS, YYNGEE. The CDR3 loop spans 14 amino acids. Trimming cost V 0 bases and J 1 base, with 7 bases left between them. CDR3 nucleotide sequence: TGTGCCAGCAGCGTAGAAGCCCAGAACACTGAAGCTTTCTTT. Amino acid sequence: CASSVEAQNTEAFF.

This clonotype was counted ten times or more. The chain couples TRBV24-1 to TRBJ2-3; 7 bases agree with TRBD2. From germline, CDR1 is KGHDR and CDR2 SFDVKD. The V segment lost 7 bases and the J segment 14 bases; nucleotides outside the gene matches: 14. The length of the CDR3 is 13 residues. CDR3: CATSPRWGGGLYF. In nucleotides, the CDR3 is TGTGCCACCAGCCCACGCTGGGGCGGGGGACTGTATTTT.

This clonotype has a count of ten or more. V is TRBV20-1 and J is TRBJ2-5, with 10 bases matching TRBD2. Germline CDR1 is DFQATT and CDR2 is SNEGSKA (reference sequence). V lost 2 bases to trimming and J lost 3 bases; unmatched junction nucleotides: 0. CDR3 length equals 13 residues. The CDR3 nucleotides read TGCAGTGCTAGACTAGCGGGGGAAGAGACCCAGTACTTC. Its translation is CSARLAGEETQYF.

This clonotype was seen only a few times. The genes are TRBV7-9 and TRBJ2-7; 9 positions match TRBD2. The germline gives CDR1 SEHNR, CDR2 FQNEAQ (reference sequence). This CDR3 has 14 residues. J lost 2 bases, V lost 4 bases, and 3 bases had no gene match. CDR3 DNA: TGTGCCAGCAGCTCTAGCGGGGCCACCTACGAGCAGTACTTC. It codes for CASSSSGATYEQYF.

The rearrangement uses TRBV12-3 or TRBV12-4 and TRBJ2-7; the D is unclear. This CDR3 has 13 amino acids. V lost 6 bases to trimming and J lost 6 bases, with 15 bases between them. The DNA for the CDR3 is TGTGCCAGCAGCCTGACTTGGGCTGGCGAGCAGTACTTC. Its protein is CASSLTWAGEQYF.

The table lists this clonotype with a few counts. The chain is built from TRBV7-9 and TRBJ2-2; D perhaps matches TRBD2 (5 bases). CDR1 is SEHNR and CDR2 is FQNEAQ in the germline V gene (reference sequence). Deletions cut 1 base from V and 1 base from J, with 13 bases between. This CDR3 region has 17 residues. In DNA, the CDR3 is TGTGCCAGCAGCTTAGGCGGACGGGAACAGAACACCGGGGAGCTGTTTTTT. It yields the protein CASSLGGREQNTGELFF.

The chain employs TRBV4-1 and TRBJ2-7, with a tentative D call TRBD2 (5 bases). The CDR3 has 16 amino acids. Germline CDR1 reads MGHRA; CDR2 reads YSYEKL. Between the trimmed V and J ends, which lost 0 bases and 7 bases, there was a span of 19 bases. CDR3 DNA: TGCGCCAGCAGCCAAGATCGGAGCGGCCACCTCGGGGAGCAGTACTTC. Its protein product is CASSQDRSGHLGEQYF.

The rearrangement joins TRBV6-1 to TRBJ1-3, with TRBD1 identical over 7 bases. This CDR3 comprises 16 residues. The V gene's germline CDR1 is MNHNS and CDR2 SASEGT. J was trimmed by 0 bases and V by 6 bases; bases with no gene match: 8. The CDR3 bases are TGTGCCAGCAGCCGTCAACAGGGGAGCTCTGGAAACACCATATATTTT. Encoded protein: CASSRQQGSSGNTIYF.

The V and J genes are TRBV6-5 and TRBJ1-5, with 8 bases fitting TRBD1. CDR3 length equals 15 residues. Germline V gene sequence: CDR1 MNHEY, CDR2 SVGAGI. V lost 2 bases and J lost 4; bases outside the gene matches: 4. CDR3 DNA sequence: TGTGCCAGCAGTTACACGGGACAGGCGAATCAGCCCCAGCATTTT. Its translation is CASSYTGQANQPQHF.

The V gene is TRBV7-9, the J gene TRBJ2-1; 8 nucleotides match TRBD1. V gave up 7 bases and J gave up 8 bases; unmatched junction bases: 7. Germline lookup yields CDR1 SEHNR and CDR2 FQNEAQ (reference sequence). This CDR3 spans 13 amino acids. The CDR3 is CASTDRVGDEQFF. The CDR3 DNA reads TGTGCCAGCACGGACAGGGTTGGGGATGAGCAGTTCTTC.

In its sample, this clonotype was seen a few times. The chain recombines TRBV6-1 with TRBJ2-7, with TRBD1 matching 11 bases. CDR1 and CDR2 (germline): MNHNS, SASEGT. Germline trimming cut 4 bases from V and 3 bases from J; bases unmatched to any gene: 2. The CDR3 extends over 14 amino acids. The DNA for the CDR3 is TGTGCCAGCAGTGGGACAGGGGGCCTCTACGAGCAGTACTTC. Translating gives CASSGTGGLYEQYF.

The table lists this clonotype with a few counts. One end of the junction is discordant with germline, which a read error may explain. The chain couples TRBV20-1 to TRBJ1-4, with D possibly being TRBD1 (6 bases). The germline CDR1 and CDR2 sequences are DFQATT and SNEGSKA (reference sequence). This CDR3 has 14 residues. CDR3 DNA: TGCAGTGCCGCCCGGACAGAAACTTATGAAAAACTGTTTTTT. Its translation is CSAARTETYEKLFF.

This clonotype came up a few times. V gene TRBV12-3 or TRBV12-4 combines with J gene TRBJ2-1, with 7 bases fitting TRBD2. The ends lost 5 bases at V and 2 bases at J; junction bases unmatched: 9. The CDR3 is 16 residues long. The CDR3, as DNA: TGTGCCAGCAGTGTACGGACTAGACTGCCCTACAATGAGCAGTTCTTC. This encodes CASSVRTRLPYNEQFF.

This clonotype was observed a handful of times. The rearrangement joins TRBV20-1 to TRBJ2-1; 9 bases agree with TRBD2. The V segment lost 0 bases and the J segment 5 bases; nucleotides outside the gene matches: 5. The CDR3 consists of 15 residues. Germline assignment: CDR1 DFQATT and CDR2 SNEGSKA (reference sequence). The chain's CDR3 is CSARDLAGGNNEQFF. The CDR3 nucleotides are TGCAGTGCTAGAGACTTGGCGGGAGGGAACAATGAGCAGTTCTTC.

The chain carries TRBV7-2 and TRBJ2-2; 7 positions match TRBD2. V gave up 4 bases and J gave up 5 bases; unmatched junction bases: 7. Germline V CDR1 and CDR2: SGHTA, FQGNSA. CDR3 length: 15 residues. The CDR3 DNA is TGTGCCAGCAGCTCCCAGGGACTATCTACCGGGGAGCTGTTTTTT. Protein sequence: CASSSQGLSTGELFF.

V usage is TRBV2 and J usage is TRBJ2-1, with D perhaps TRBD1 or TRBD2 (6 bases each). The V end lost 8 bases, the J end lost 8 bases, and 10 bases lay between the germline ends. Germline CDR1 is SNHLY and CDR2 is FYNNEI. The CDR3 runs to 11 residues. DNA for the CDR3: TGTGCCAGCCCTGGGGGGCATGAGCAGTTCTTC. Protein product: CASPGGHEQFF.

The chain is built from TRBV10-3 and TRBJ1-1; TRBD1 aligns across 7 bases. CDR3 length equals 16 residues. Germline trimming cut 2 bases from V and 4 bases from J; bases unmatched to any gene: 10. CDR1 and CDR2 from the germline V gene are ENHRY and SYGVKD. CDR3 amino acids: CAISEPPKGAGTEAFF. DNA of the CDR3: TGTGCCATCAGTGAGCCCCCGAAGGGGGCGGGCACTGAAGCTTTCTTT.

The chain joins TRBV7-8 to TRBJ1-1; TRBD1 aligns across 8 bases. Germline V lookup: CDR1 SGHVS, CDR2 FQNEAQ. CDR3 length: 16 residues. The ends lost 6 bases at V and 4 bases at J; junction bases unmatched: 13. The CDR3 DNA sequence: TGTGCCAGCAGTCCCCTCGAGACAGGGGACCTCACTGAAGCTTTCTTT. Its translation: CASSPLETGDLTEAFF. The whole variable domain, filled in from reference TRBV7-8 and TRBJ1-1, reads GAGVSQSPRYKVAKRGQDVALRCDPISGHVSLFWYQQALGQGPEFLTYFQNEAQLDKSGLPSDRFFAERPEGSVSTLKIQRTQQEDSAVYLCASSPLETGDLTEAFFGQGTRLTVV.

The V and J genes are TRBV5-1 and TRBJ2-7, with D uncertain. The CDR3 extends over 15 amino acids. The V gene lost 4 bases and the J gene lost 0 bases, with 14 bases spanning the gap. The germline gives CDR1 SGHRS, CDR2 YFSETQ. The CDR3, as DNA: TGCGCCAGCAGCAAATCATCTAGTCTCTCCTACGAGCAGTACTTC. As protein: CASSKSSSLSYEQYF.

This clonotype has a handful of counts. V gene TRBV5-1 combines with J gene TRBJ1-1; D is ambiguous. V lost 0 bases and J 9 bases, leaving 12 bases between the germline ends. The CDR3 runs 13 residues. The germline gives CDR1 SGHRS, CDR2 YFSETQ. CDR3 in DNA: TGCGCCAGCAGCTTGGCGGGCAGATCGCAAGCTTTCTTT. Its translation: CASSLAGRSQAFF.

The gene calls are TRBV29-1 and TRBJ2-7; TRBD2 might be the D (6 bases). The V gene's germline CDR1 is SQVTM and CDR2 ANQGSEA. Trimming removed 7 bases at V and 5 bases at J, with 18 bases between. The CDR3 is made up of 13 amino acids. CDR3 sequence: CSAAMTSRHEQYF. CDR3 coding DNA: TGCAGCGCCGCGATGACTAGTAGGCACGAGCAGTACTTC.

The V call is TRBV7-8, the J call TRBJ2-3; the match to TRBD2 covers 7 bases. After removal of 1 base from V and 2 bases from J, the junction contained 9 bases not matched to a gene. CDR3 length: 17 residues. Germline-derived CDR1 and CDR2 are SGHVS and FQNEAQ. The CDR3 DNA reads as TGTGCCAGCAGCTTAGGGGTACCTAGCGGTTACACAGATACGCAGTATTTT. Protein product: CASSLGVPSGYTDTQYF.

The chain uses TRBV7-2 and TRBJ1-2, with 7 positions matching TRBD1. The CDR3 has 17 amino acids. The junction had 16 bases not matched to a gene; V was cut back by 1 base and J by 8 bases. The germline V gene has CDR1 SGHTA and CDR2 FQGNSA. CDR3 in DNA: TGTGCCAGCAGCTTAGTGTACAGGGGATCAAGAACCGGAGGCTACACCTTC. It is translated as CASSLVYRGSRTGGYTF.

This sequence joins TRBV6-2 or TRBV6-3 and TRBJ2-7; D gene ambiguous. The germline V gene has CDR1 MNHEY and CDR2 SVGEGT. This CDR3 has 12 amino acids. Trimming took 0 bases from V and 5 from J, leaving 5 bases between them. The CDR3 sequence: CASSYSEDEQYF. Here the CDR3 DNA reads TGTGCCAGCAGTTACTCGGAAGACGAGCAGTACTTC.

The gene calls are TRBV5-6 and TRBJ2-7; TRBD1 matches at 9 bases. The CDR3 is made up of 13 amino acids. Germline assignment: CDR1 SGHDT and CDR2 YYEEEE. V gave up 3 bases and J gave up 5 bases; unmatched junction bases: 3. The CDR3 DNA reads TGTGCCAGCAGCTGGGACAGGGCCAACGAGCAGTACTTC. This gives the protein CASSWDRANEQYF.

The rearrangement links TRBV12-3 or TRBV12-4 to TRBJ2-4, with unresolved D. With 6 bases removed from V and 1 base from J, the gap between germline ends came to 13 bases. This CDR3 comprises 15 residues. The CDR3 nucleotides are TGTGCCAGCAGGGCCGAGGATGTGGCCAAAAACATTCAGTACTTC. Encoded protein: CASRAEDVAKNIQYF.